This T cell receptor beta chain was captured by sequencing in a study of blood T cells in healthy people across ages. The CDR3 has 17 residues. Germline-derived CDR1 and CDR2 are MNHEY and SVGAGI. V lost 4 bases, J lost 4 bases, and 20 bases lay in between. For the second PCR, which ran for about 6 to 12 cycles, a sample-barcoded 5' primer and a J-beta primer mix were used. TCRdb re-derived calls from the 5' RACE reads in MiXCR, one entry per CDR3 protein. The sample yields fewer than 900,000 distinct CDR3 sequences, around 36% seen once. This clonotype was seen a few times. Its antigen is undetermined. Peripheral blood samples of around 9.3 milliliters were drawn from each donor. Study-level points and caveats: With age, beta diversity per million T cells declined roughly linearly, significantly by 40. More naive CD4+ cells and higher diversity were found in long-lived than in aged donors.

The sample consisted of blood. The clonotype was recovered from a man aged 18 to 30 in good health. The chain joins TRBV6-5 to TRBJ2-1; tentative D call: TRBD1 (6 bases). For the CDR3, the DNA is TGTGCCAGCAGTTTACAGGGCATCCGACCACCTTACAATGAGCAGTTCTTC. Residues: CASSLQGIRPPYNEQFF.